This entry is about one T cell receptor beta chain. Its antigen target is currently unknown. Base-call qualities are not available, and no considerably larger clone is one nucleotide away. The sample belongs to a study of T cell responses to AZD1222 COVID-19 vaccine listed by TCRdb under 2021. Turning to the overall study: TCR sequencing was performed for 230 to 250 trial participants, of whom around 210 were given two doses of AZD1222 and about 25 were given two doses of MenACWY control vaccine. Trial participants were enrolled into age subgroups of 18-55, 56-69 and 70-plus years, which contained 148, 28 and 57 TCR-sequenced participants, respectively. Overall study results and their limits: Spike-specific TCR breadth and depth rose significantly after two AZD1222 doses compared with day 0 and with MenACWY recipients. Only six or seven AZD1222 recipients were SARS-CoV-2 seropositive at baseline, limiting conclusions about previously exposed vaccinees. In the small 56-69-year group, the increase in depth fell short of significance, most likely because of low power. Nearly half of unique spike-specific TCRs reportedly recognized epitopes outside regions mutated in the B.1.351 and B.1.1.7 variants. No day 14 peak-response samples were available, so repertoires were characterized only after the peak T cell response. CD4 TCRs associated with the vaccine covered the entire spike protein, and the dominant responses were in regions 160-218 and 743-854. Participants were mostly white British and included more females than males, and it was suggested by the authors that clonal diversity may have been underestimated.

From the cysteine up to the phenylalanine, the CDR3 has a length of 13 residues. Here the CDR3 DNA is all that survives: 39 bases in frame from base 1. V gives up 1 base and J gives up 5 bases, and the segment between their germline ends measures 9 bases. The germline V gene (reference sequence) specifies GTSNPN as CDR1 and SVGIG as CDR2. The CDR3 regions of human TCRbeta chains were analyzed by immunosequencing. In the paper's pipeline: Repertoire TCRs were checked for matches against a reference library of SARS-CoV-2-specific TCRs that had been generated using the MIRA antigen-specificity platform. Breadth was defined as the fraction of unique TCRs that were SARS-CoV-2-associated. Depth was defined as the fraction of total T cells that were SARS-CoV-2-associated. Using the MIRA data, each spike-specific TCR was mapped to the spike region that the TCR reacts to and placed in a CD4 or CD8 class. Log10-transformed breadth and depth values were compared by one-way ANOVA with Sidak's multiple comparisons tests. The table comes from immuneACCESS by way of TCRdb, which keeps in-frame sequences with V and J called. Part of the clones is missing from these tables; in studies checked, under half for an unresolved V gene and the rest for unknown reasons. V, J and clone size reflect that table, while D and trimming were determined from the DNA. The sample table holds about 150,000 clones, of which less than 90% were seen once. Jointly, the top ten make up approximately 5.1% of the sample.

This specimen's time point label, per the study, means: baseline before first vaccination. The treatment or condition label, as the study defines it: meningococcal conjugate vaccine given as trial control. Vaccinee samples came from UK trials COV001 and COV002, including a single-blind randomized controlled phase 2/3 trial of AZD1222 (ChAdOx1 nCoV-19) in healthy adults. For TCRbeta chain sequencing, PBMC samples were collected from trial participants at day 0 and at day 28 after the second dose. The chain joins TRBV30 to TRBJ1-5, with a tentative D gene TRBD1 over 5 matching bases. This clonotype was sampled from an adult in good health. The starting material was peripheral blood, obtained on day 0 of MenACWY control vaccination. The CDR3 region has the sequence CAWSAREDQPQHF. The nucleotide sequence reads TGTGCCTGGAGTGCCAGGGAGGATCAGCCCCAGCATTTT.